This TCR beta chain originates from a study of CD8+ T cells in alopecia areata. Turning to the study itself: Treated patients received oral tofacitinib, 5 to 10 mg twice daily. Tofacitinib continued for 6 to 18 months and was then withheld for 6 months.

Extraction of RNA preceded its reverse transcription into cDNA, which served as the sequencing template. Libraries were prepared by immunoSEQ multiplex PCR; TCRdb keeps only in-frame clonotypes and omits some of them. The data contain 110,000 to 150,000 clones, roughly 53% of them singletons. The CDR3 contains 12 residues. J lost 7 bases, V lost 7 bases, and 7 bases had no gene match. Germline CDR1 reads SQVTM; CDR2 reads ANQGSEA. Individuals with alopecia areata gave both lesional scalp punch biopsies and peripheral blood for collection. Material: CD4+ T cells sorted from blood, obtained at week 0. The rearrangement links TRBV29-1 to TRBJ2-5; 9 nucleotides match TRBD2. The source of this sequence is a human donor with alopecia areata. The CDR3 sequence is CSASGGLRTQYF. The CDR3 nucleotides read TGCAGCGCAAGCGGGGGGTTAAGGACCCAGTACTTC.